A single sample gave rise to the 25 T cell receptor beta chains below, sequenced in a study of CD8 T cells in ankylosing spondylitis (dated by TCRdb to about 2017). To prepare the library, 5' RACE was applied. The instrument given in TCRdb is Illumina HiSeq 2500. The public reads were reanalyzed by TCRdb: fastp trimming at Q25, MiXCR alignment, in-frame beta chains only. Rows are combined by CDR3 protein, so each entry shows the most common genes and DNA. This sample lists fewer than 200,000 distinct CDR3 sequences; over 15% were detected once. Roughly 4% of the sample comes from the top ten. The material sequenced was blood, either unsorted or a sorted T cell fraction (not recorded which). The receptors were sampled from a male donor aged 5-29 years with ankylosing spondylitis or in good health (not recorded which). Donor details come from another sample of the same person, matched by shared clones.

This clonotype has more than one count but fewer than ten. The CDR3 DNA is TGTGCCATCTCCAAGACGAACACCGGGGAGCTGTTTTTT. Its protein product is CAISKTNTGELFF. V and J are TRBV2 and TRBJ2-2; D is ambiguous. The V gene's germline CDR1 is SNHLY and CDR2 FYNNEI. Deletions cut 10 bases from V and 0 bases from J, with 9 bases between. The CDR3 sequence is 13 residues long.

The chain is built from TRBV2 and TRBJ2-2, with TRBD2 matching over 9 bases. The CDR3 extends over 16 amino acids. Trimming removed 8 bases from V and 7 bases from J; junction bases left unmatched: 14. Germline values: CDR1 SNHLY, CDR2 FYNNEI. This CDR3 reads CASGTPGLAIGGELFF. The CDR3 nucleotides are TGTGCCAGCGGGACACCGGGACTAGCAATTGGCGGGGAGCTGTTTTTT.

This clonotype was picked up many times. This rearrangement joins TRBV20-1 to TRBJ2-2; D is perhaps TRBD1 (6 bases). Trimming pared 6 bases from V and 0 bases from J, leaving 11 bases between. The germline gives CDR1 DFQATT, CDR2 SNEGSKA (reference sequence). The CDR3 has 14 amino acids. For the CDR3, the DNA is TGCAGTGCCCTGGACAGTGCGAACACCGGGGAGCTGTTTTTT. Amino acid sequence: CSALDSANTGELFF.

The V gene is TRBV20-1, the J gene TRBJ1-2; TRBD1 is a possible D gene (6 bases). Per germline, CDR1 DFQATT and CDR2 SNEGSKA (reference sequence). The length of the CDR3 is 13 residues. With 3 bases removed from V and 3 bases from J, the gap between germline ends came to 11 bases. CDR3 region: CSASRGADYGYTF. DNA of the CDR3: TGCAGTGCTAGTAGGGGGGCAGACTATGGCTACACCTTC.

This clonotype was seen at least ten times. The chain has TRBV6-2 or TRBV6-3 and TRBJ2-1; perhaps TRBD2 as D (6 bases). Trimming left V 2 bases short and J 14 bases short, with 16 bases between. The germline gives CDR1 MNHEY, CDR2 SVGEGT. CDR3 length: 13 residues. The CDR3 coding sequence is TGTGCCAGCAGTTACCCCGCCCGAGGCGGGAAGTTCTTC. Protein sequence: CASSYPARGGKFF.

The sample holds a few counts of this clonotype. The chain links TRBV20-1 to TRBJ2-1; 14 bases are a match to TRBD2. Germline loops: CDR1 DFQATT, CDR2 SNEGSKA (reference sequence). J gave up 9 bases and V 5 bases, and 6 bases lay outside the gene matches. This CDR3 has 14 amino acids. CDR3 region: CSASTSGRASEQFF. The CDR3 region has the DNA TGCAGTGCTTCGACTAGCGGGAGGGCCAGTGAGCAGTTCTTC.

This clonotype appeared many times. V and J are TRBV6-5 and TRBJ1-4, with 8 bases that match TRBD1. The CDR3 loop spans 15 amino acids. Germline CDR1 MNHEY, CDR2 SVGAGI. The V and J ends lost 4 bases and 5 bases, in that order; junction bases with no gene match: 6. CDR3 residues: CASSFGQGRNEKLFF. The CDR3 coding sequence is TGTGCCAGCAGTTTCGGACAGGGCAGGAATGAAAAACTGTTTTTT.

This clonotype occurred a few times. CDR3 in amino acids: CASSQDSVNTEAFF. DNA for the CDR3: TGTGCCAGCAGCCAAGATTCCGTGAACACTGAAGCTTTCTTT. The chain uses TRBV4-2 and TRBJ1-1; the D is unclear. Trimming shortened V by 0 bases and J by 0 bases, and 5 bases separated the two germline ends. This CDR3 region has 14 residues. Germline lookup yields CDR1 LGHNA and CDR2 YNFKEQ.

This clonotype was seen a handful of times. The chain couples TRBV29-1 to TRBJ2-5; D remains unclear. This CDR3 is built from 12 residues. V shed 2 bases and J shed 7 bases, with 11 bases lying between them. Looked up from germline, CDR1 is SQVTM and CDR2 is ANQGSEA. CDR3 sequence: CSVEPQGGTQYF. DNA for the CDR3: TGCAGCGTTGAACCCCAAGGTGGGACCCAGTACTTC.

The CDR3 is CASSVWAGNTEAFF. In DNA, the CDR3 is TGTGCCAGCAGCGTGTGGGCGGGGAACACTGAAGCTTTCTTT. This chain joins TRBV5-5 and TRBJ1-1; D is undetermined. Germline loops: CDR1 SGHKS, CDR2 YYEKEE (reference sequence). CDR3 length equals 14 residues. V shed 4 bases and J shed 1 base, with 11 bases lying between them. The complete variable domain, with remaining parts taken from reference TRBV5-5 and TRBJ1-1, reads DAGVTQSPTHLIKTRGQQVTLRCSPISGHKSVSWYQQVLGQGPQFIFQYYEKEERGRGNFPDRFSARQFPNYSSELNVNALLLGDSALYLCASSVWAGNTEAFFGQGTRLTVV.

This clonotype came up many times. This rearrangement joins TRBV7-2 to TRBJ2-2; D uncertain. CDR3 length equals 14 residues. Per the germline V gene, CDR1 is SGHTA and CDR2 is FQGNSA. The V end was cut by 5 bases, the J end by 4 bases, with 11 bases between. The CDR3 region is CASSPLRTTGELFF. In nucleotides, the CDR3 is TGTGCCAGCAGCCCATTGAGGACCACCGGGGAGCTGTTTTTT.

This clonotype has only a few counts. The chain joins TRBV2 to TRBJ2-1, with 8 positions matching TRBD2. CDR1 SNHLY and CDR2 FYNNEI come from the germline V gene. The CDR3 runs 16 residues. Trimming at V came to 4 bases and at J to 9 bases, leaving 14 bases not matched to a gene. The CDR3 DNA sequence: TGTGCCAGCAGTGTACGAGCGGGAGCGCTGGGGACTGAGCAGTTCTTC. Its translation is CASSVRAGALGTEQFF.

CDR3 nucleotide sequence: TGTGCCAGCAGCCGCCGGACAGGGCCAGATGAGCAGTTCTTC. Its protein is CASSRRTGPDEQFF. The rearrangement links TRBV7-2 to TRBJ2-1, with 8 bases aligning to TRBD1. V was clipped by 5 bases and J by 8 bases; unmatched bases: 8. The CDR3 covers 14 residues. Germline values: CDR1 SGHTA, CDR2 FQGNSA.

This clonotype appeared many times. The J gene is TRBJ1-1, the V gene TRBV5-6; D remains unclear. Germline V gives CDR1 SGHDT, CDR2 YYEEEE. With 2 bases removed from V and 1 base from J, the gap between germline ends came to 6 bases. This CDR3 comprises 13 residues. The CDR3, as DNA: TGTGCCAGCAGCTTTCCGGCGAACACTGAAGCTTTCTTT. As protein: CASSFPANTEAFF.

This clonotype was recorded many times. The chain employs TRBV11-2 and TRBJ1-5; D is ambiguous. CDR3 length: 14 amino acids. Germline CDR1 SGHAT, CDR2 FQNNGV. Between the trimmed V and J ends, which lost 0 bases and 0 bases, there was a span of 3 bases. CDR3 nucleotides: TGTGCCAGCAGCTTAGAGGCTAGCAATCAGCCCCAGCATTTT. This encodes CASSLEASNQPQHF.

This clonotype was counted many times. This chain joins TRBV11-2 and TRBJ2-7; the match to TRBD2 covers 13 bases. The CDR3 runs 16 residues. Germline CDR1 SGHAT, CDR2 FQNNGV. V trimming: 4 bases; J trimming: 5 bases; junction bases outside the gene matches: 8. The CDR3 sequence: CASSSRTSGSFNEQYV. The CDR3 DNA is TGTGCCAGCAGCTCCCGGACTAGCGGGAGTTTTAACGAGCAGTACGTC.

This chain connects TRBV19 to TRBJ1-1; unclear D gene. The CDR3 contains 15 residues. V was pared by 6 bases and J by 1 base, with 15 bases between. The germline gives CDR1 LNHDA, CDR2 SQIVND (reference sequence). Here the CDR3 DNA reads TGTGCCAGTAGCAGTAGAGGCGGGCGGAACACTGAAGCTTTCTTT. It codes for CASSSRGGRNTEAFF.

This clonotype showed up many times. The chain combines TRBV12-3 or TRBV12-4 with TRBJ1-6; 9 nucleotides line up with TRBD1. V shed 7 bases and J 11 bases; nucleotides not matched to a gene: 9. The CDR3 is 14 residues long. The CDR3 loop is CASTTGQGTAPLHF. The DNA of the CDR3 is TGTGCCAGCACCACGGGACAGGGAACGGCACCCCTCCACTTT.

This clonotype was counted between two and nine times. The chain carries TRBV7-9 and TRBJ2-3, with a weak D call TRBD2 (5 bases). The CDR3 has 15 amino acids. Trimming cost V 6 bases and J 1 base, with 14 bases left between them. CDR1 SEHNR and CDR2 FQNEAQ come from the germline V gene (reference sequence). The DNA of the CDR3 is TGTGCCAGCAGTTCGAGCGGAACCGGCACAGATACGCAGTATTTT. This sequence encodes CASSSSGTGTDTQYF. Combining the CDR3 with reference TRBV7-9 and TRBJ2-3 gives the whole variable domain DTGVSQNPRHKITKRGQNVTFRCDPISEHNRLYWYRQTLGQGPEFLTYFQNEAQLEKSRLLSDRFSAERPKGSFSTLEIQRTEQGDSAMYLCASSSSGTGTDTQYFGPGTRLTVL.

This clonotype was seen repeatedly, ten times or more. CDR3 protein: CASSSWGGAGTILQFF. CDR3 bases: TGTGCCAGCAGTTCTTGGGGGGGGGCCGGGACTATATTGCAGTTCTTC. The chain is built from TRBV6-2 or TRBV6-3 and TRBJ2-1; possibly TRBD2 for D (7 bases). This CDR3 is built from 16 residues. Germline CDR1 and CDR2: MNHEY and SVGEGT. Trimming took off 4 bases at V and 12 bases at J, with 25 bases between the two ends.

This clonotype was seen at least ten times. This chain joins TRBV12-3 or TRBV12-4 and TRBJ2-2, with D possibly matching TRBD2 (6 bases). The CDR3 has 15 residues. Trimming shortened V by 5 bases and J by 8 bases, and 18 bases separated the two germline ends. This chain's CDR3 is CASSGPWQGGGELFF. The CDR3 nucleotides are TGTGCCAGCAGTGGGCCCTGGCAGGGAGGTGGGGAGCTGTTTTTT.

This clonotype was seen ten or more times. CDR3 sequence reads: CASRERRLGQFF. In DNA, the CDR3 is TGTGCCAGCAGAGAGAGGCGGTTAGGGCAGTTCTTC. This chain links TRBV6-6 with TRBJ2-1; D is uncertain. V lost 6 bases and J lost 12, with 15 bases in between. Germline V gene lookup returns CDR1 MNHNY and CDR2 SVGAGI (reference sequence). The CDR3 has 12 amino acids.

Ten or more counts support this clonotype. This sequence joins TRBV7-7 and TRBJ2-2; unclear D gene. CDR1 is SSHAT and CDR2 is FNYEAQ in the germline V gene (reference sequence). V was shortened by 1 base and J by 9 bases, with 9 bases between the two germline ends. There are 13 residues in the CDR3. CDR3 residues: CASSLEAGRELFF. CDR3 DNA: TGTGCCAGCAGCTTAGAGGCCGGCCGGGAGCTGTTTTTT.

This clonotype was counted at least ten times. V gene TRBV5-1 combines with J gene TRBJ1-2; D gene uncertain. The V gene lost 4 bases and the J gene lost 2 bases, with 18 bases spanning the gap. CDR3 length: 16 amino acids. Germline assignment: CDR1 SGHRS and CDR2 YFSETQ. The CDR3 DNA follows: TGCGCCAGCAGCCTGGGTCGCCTCGAGGGAAACTATGGCTACACCTTC. It is translated as CASSLGRLEGNYGYTF.

This clonotype showed up just a few times. One end of the junction is discordant with germline, which a read error may explain. This chain joins TRBV3-1 and TRBJ2-1; D gene uncertain. The CDR3 is 13 residues long. From germline, CDR1 is LGHDT and CDR2 YNNKEL (reference sequence). The CDR3 DNA reads as TGTGCCAGCAGCCACGGGCGGTCCGGTGAGGAGTTCTTC. This encodes CASSHGRSGEEFF.